This entry features one T cell receptor beta chain sequence. The antigen is not known. This sample was taken from a study of cytomegalovirus exposure and HLA in healthy donors. The PCR employed 60 Vbeta primers together with 13 Jbeta primers. Method: immunoSEQ multiplex PCR; TCRdb's copy keeps in-frame clones and lacks some. The sample holds 200,000 or so clones, about 77% seen once. Study-wide findings and caveats: It emerged from a later analysis that several of the most significant clusters appeared to be linked to common viral pathogens. Presence/absence analyses took donor sequencing depth as roughly uniform. Per a prior analysis, the majority of TCR beta V segments were productive roughly 87% or roughly 30% of the time.

The ends were cut back, 2 bases at V and 7 bases at J, with 13 bases in the middle. CDR1 is SGHRS and CDR2 is YFSETQ in the germline V gene. The CDR3 is made up of 13 amino acids. The chain links TRBV5-1 to TRBJ2-7; a weak D match, TRBD1 (6 bases). This sequence was found in a woman aged 30 to 39 in good health and CMV-seropositive. The sample was PBMCs. CDR3 protein: CASSLKGTKEQYF. The CDR3 nucleotides are TGCGCCAGCAGCTTAAAGGGGACAAAGGAGCAGTACTTC.